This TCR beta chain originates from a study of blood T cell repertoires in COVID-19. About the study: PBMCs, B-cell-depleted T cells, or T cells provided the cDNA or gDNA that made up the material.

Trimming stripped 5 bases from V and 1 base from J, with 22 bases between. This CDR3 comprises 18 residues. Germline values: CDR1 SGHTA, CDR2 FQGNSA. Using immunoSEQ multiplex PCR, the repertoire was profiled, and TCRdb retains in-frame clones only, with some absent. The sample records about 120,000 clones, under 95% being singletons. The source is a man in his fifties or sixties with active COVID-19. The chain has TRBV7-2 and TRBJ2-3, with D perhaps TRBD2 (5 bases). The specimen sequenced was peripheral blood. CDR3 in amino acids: CASSPSSGGLFGTDTQYF. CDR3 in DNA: TGTGCCAGCAGCCCGTCCAGTGGCGGGTTGTTTGGCACAGATACGCAGTATTTT.